These 4 T cell receptor beta chains were sequenced from one sample in a study of shared clonotypes between healthy human individuals. The data were produced by immunoSEQ multiplex PCR, yet TCRdb's version contains in-frame clones alone and is incomplete. The table records some 2,000,000 clones, 85% to 95% of them present only once. What was sequenced was naive CD4+ T cells sorted from blood. Indicated subset: CD45RA+ positively selected. These receptors were taken from a man between 18 and 35 years old in good health.

This chain connects TRBV7-8 to TRBJ2-7, with 9 bases identical to TRBD1. The CDR3 covers 15 residues. Germline assignment: CDR1 SGHVS and CDR2 FQNEAQ. V trimming: 2 bases; J trimming: 1 base; junction bases outside the gene matches: 3. CDR3 sequence (DNA): TGTGCCAGCAGCTTAACAGGGGGCGGGTCCTACGAGCAGTACTTC. Its protein is CASSLTGGGSYEQYF. Filled out from reference TRBV7-8 and TRBJ2-7, the complete variable domain reads GAGVSQSPRYKVAKRGQDVALRCDPISGHVSLFWYQQALGQGPEFLTYFQNEAQLDKSGLPSDRFFAERPEGSVSTLKIQRTQQEDSAVYLCASSLTGGGSYEQYFGPGTRLTVT.

The J gene is TRBJ2-1, the V gene TRBV11-3; 11 bases are shared with TRBD2. The V segment lost 0 bases and the J segment 9 bases; nucleotides outside the gene matches: 1. CDR1 is SGHNT, CDR2 YENEEA, per germline. The CDR3 runs to 14 residues. The CDR3 sequence: CASSLDGTSGEQFF. DNA for the CDR3: TGTGCCAGCAGCTTAGATGGGACTAGCGGTGAGCAGTTCTTC.

This CDR3 reads CASSHPGGGYEQYF. Here the CDR3 DNA reads TGCGCCAGCAGCCACCCCGGGGGCGGCTACGAGCAGTACTTC. The gene calls are TRBV4-1 and TRBJ2-7, with D possibly being TRBD1 or TRBD2 (6 bases each). V dropped 3 bases and J dropped 3 bases, with 12 bases sitting between them. CDR3 length: 14 amino acids. Germline CDR1 reads MGHRA; CDR2 reads YSYEKL.

The V and J genes are TRBV29-1 and TRBJ2-1, with 12 bases fitting TRBD2. The CDR3 extends over 16 amino acids. V trimming: 7 bases; J trimming: 1 base; junction bases outside the gene matches: 8. Per the germline V gene, CDR1 is SQVTM and CDR2 is ANQGSEA. The DNA for the CDR3 is TGCAGCGCTCCATGGACTAGCGGGATGTCCTACAATGAGCAGTTCTTC. It translates to CSAPWTSGMSYNEQFF.